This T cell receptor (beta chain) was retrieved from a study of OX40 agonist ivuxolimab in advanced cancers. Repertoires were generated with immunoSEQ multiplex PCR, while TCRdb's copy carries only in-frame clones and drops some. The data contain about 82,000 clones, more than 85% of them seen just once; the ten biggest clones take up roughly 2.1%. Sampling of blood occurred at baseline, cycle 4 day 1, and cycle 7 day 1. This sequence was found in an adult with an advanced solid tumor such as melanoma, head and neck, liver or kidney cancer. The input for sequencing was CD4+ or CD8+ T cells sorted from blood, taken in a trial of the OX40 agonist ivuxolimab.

The chain's CDR3 is CASSPRQGGEPQHF. The CDR3, as DNA: TGTGCCAGCTCACCGAGACAGGGCGGTGAGCCCCAGCATTTT. V and J are TRBV18 and TRBJ1-5; 7 bases map to TRBD1. This CDR3 has 14 amino acids. Germline V gives CDR1 KGHSH, CDR2 LQKENI. With V trimmed by 3 bases and J by 8 bases, 7 bases remained unmatched.